This T cell receptor (beta chain) is drawn from a study of T cell changes during pregnancy in multiple sclerosis. Some clones are missing from TCRdb's copy, which holds only in-frame ones; the method was immunoSEQ multiplex PCR. The table has around 62,000 clones, 90% seen once. CDR3 length: 16 residues. V dropped 4 bases and J dropped 4; count of bases not matched to a gene: 8. Germline assignment: CDR1 SGHTA and CDR2 FQGNSA. The input for sequencing was peripheral blood, taken in the third trimester of pregnancy. This clonotype originated in a female donor with multiple sclerosis, enrolled in a pregnancy study. The rearrangement uses TRBV7-2 and TRBJ2-5; TRBD1 matches at 11 bases. CDR3 sequence (DNA): TGTGCCAGCAGCTCGTCGGTCGGGACAGGGGGAGAGACCCAGTACTTC. This gives the protein CASSSSVGTGGETQYF.